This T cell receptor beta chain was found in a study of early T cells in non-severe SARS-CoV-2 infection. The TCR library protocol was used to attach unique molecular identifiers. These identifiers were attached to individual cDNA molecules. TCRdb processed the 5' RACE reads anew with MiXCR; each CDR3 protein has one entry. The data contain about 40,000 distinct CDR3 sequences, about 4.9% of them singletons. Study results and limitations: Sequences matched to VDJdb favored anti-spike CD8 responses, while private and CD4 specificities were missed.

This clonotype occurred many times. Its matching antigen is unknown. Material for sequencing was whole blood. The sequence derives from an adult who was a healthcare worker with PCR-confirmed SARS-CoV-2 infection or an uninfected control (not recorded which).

CDR3 amino acids: CSVATKGDNEQFF. Written as DNA, the CDR3 is TGCAGCGTTGCGACAAAGGGGGACAATGAGCAGTTCTTC. This rearrangement joins TRBV29-1 to TRBJ2-1, with D possibly being TRBD1 (6 bases). Between the trimmed V and J ends, which lost 4 bases and 5 bases, there was a span of 12 bases. CDR1 and CDR2 from the germline V gene are SQVTM and ANQGSEA. The CDR3 loop spans 13 amino acids.